This T cell receptor beta chain was captured by sequencing in a study of OX40 agonist ivuxolimab in advanced cancers. Study at large: Partial response was recorded in three patients: one hepatocellular carcinoma and two cutaneous melanoma cases.

Points from the study as a whole: Clonal expansion by week 6 occurred in CD4+ and CD8+ blood T cells (at 0.1 to 3.0 mg/kg).

Anyone with autoimmune disease history or systemic immunosuppression was excluded. Sampled blood was obtained at baseline, cycle 4 day 1, and cycle 7 day 1. Worth noting for this clone: Its matching antigen is unknown.

This CDR3 comprises 17 residues. The method was immunoSEQ multiplex PCR; TCRdb's version includes in-frame clones alone and lacks a portion of them. The profile covers around 51,000 clones, with roughly 89% appearing a single time and 10% to 13% taken by the ten largest. This clonotype originated in an adult with an advanced solid tumor such as melanoma, head and neck, liver or kidney cancer. The chain carries TRBV12-2 and TRBJ2-3; the table's D call of TRBD2 was not tested on the DNA. TRBV12-2 is tagged as a pseudogene. The sequenced sample was CD4+ or CD8+ T cells sorted from blood, obtained in a trial of the OX40 agonist ivuxolimab. In DNA, the CDR3 is TGTGCAAGTCGCTCCAGTCGCCCGATGGCGGAAATGGGGGGGCAGTATTTT. It translates to CASRSSRPMAEMGGQYF.